The 23 T cell receptor beta chains below come from one sample, sequenced in a study of blood T cell repertoires in COVID-19. Sequencing used immunoSEQ multiplex PCR; TCRdb keeps in-frame clones, though not all of them. In the table there are tens of thousands of clones, around 80% of which are singletons. The sample was peripheral blood. The receptors shown here come from a woman older than 75 with active or convalescent COVID-19.

This clone appeared once. The V and J genes are TRBV5-1 and TRBJ2-1; 9 nucleotides match TRBD1. The ends lost 4 bases at V and 16 bases at J; junction bases unmatched: 15. Germline values: CDR1 SGHRS, CDR2 YFSETQ. The CDR3 runs to 14 residues. As DNA, the CDR3 is TGCGCCAGCAGCCTTGATTTCCGGGACAGGGCTATCTTCTTC. This codes for CASSLDFRDRAIFF.

V is TRBV30 and J is TRBJ2-7; 7 bases align to TRBD2. The V gene end was trimmed by 0 bases and the J gene end by 4 bases; junction bases not matched to a gene: 9. The CDR3 runs 15 residues. In germline, CDR1 is GTSNPN, CDR2 SVGIG (reference sequence). CDR3 amino acids: CAWSVGSGARYEQYF. The CDR3 DNA reads as TGTGCCTGGAGTGTGGGAAGCGGGGCCAGGTACGAGCAGTACTTC.

The chain carries TRBV3-1 (or the pseudogene TRBV3-2) and TRBJ1-5; D perhaps matches TRBD1 (6 bases). CDR1 is LGHDT and CDR2 is YNNKEL in the germline V gene (reference sequence). V lost 4 bases and J 0 bases, leaving 10 bases between the germline ends. The CDR3 has 15 amino acids. This CDR3 reads CASSLGGDSNQPQHF. The CDR3 bases are TGTGCCAGCAGCCTTGGGGGCGATAGCAATCAGCCCCAGCATTTT.

This chain links TRBV3-1 (or the pseudogene TRBV3-2) with TRBJ2-5; a weak D match, TRBD1 (6 bases). Germline V CDR1 and CDR2: LGHDT, YNNKEL (reference sequence). The CDR3 is made up of 15 amino acids. Trimming took off 3 bases at V and 2 bases at J, with 13 bases between the two ends. The chain's CDR3 is CASSQPGTQQETQYF. The CDR3 bases are TGTGCCAGCAGCCAGCCCGGGACACAACAAGAGACCCAGTACTTC.

The chain combines TRBV4-1 with TRBJ2-7, with 12 bases fitting TRBD1. Germline V gives CDR1 MGHRA, CDR2 YSYEKL. This CDR3 has 15 amino acids. Trimming cost V 4 bases and J 4 bases; bases outside gene matches: 5. The chain's CDR3 is CASSPGTGGRYEQYF. CDR3 DNA sequence: TGCGCCAGCAGCCCGGGGACAGGGGGCAGGTACGAGCAGTACTTC.

The rearrangement links TRBV5-4 to TRBJ2-7, with a weak D call TRBD1 (5 bases). The CDR3 length is 14 residues. Germline V gene lookup returns CDR1 SGHNT and CDR2 YYREEE (reference sequence). The V and J ends lost 0 bases and 3 bases respectively, with 10 bases between them. CDR3: CASSLDGAVYEQYF. CDR3 nucleotide sequence: TGTGCCAGCAGCTTGGATGGGGCGGTCTACGAGCAGTACTTC.

This rearrangement joins TRBV5-1 to TRBJ1-3; D may be TRBD1 (5 bases). V shed 4 bases and J shed 1 base, with 9 bases lying between them. In germline, CDR1 is SGHRS, CDR2 YFSETQ. This CDR3 region has 14 residues. This CDR3 reads CASSQGLSGNTIYF. The CDR3 nucleotides are TGCGCCAGCAGCCAGGGCCTTTCTGGAAACACCATATATTTT.

This clone was counted once. J is TRBJ1-3 and V is TRBV18, with a weak D call TRBD1 (5 bases). Trimming stripped 3 bases from V and 0 bases from J, with 18 bases between. The CDR3 runs to 18 residues. Germline V lookup: CDR1 KGHSH, CDR2 LQKENI. The CDR3 region is CASSPNPQGALSGNTIYF. In DNA, the CDR3 is TGTGCCAGCTCACCGAACCCCCAGGGCGCTCTCTCTGGAAACACCATATATTTT.

The rearrangement links TRBV6-5 to TRBJ2-1; 12 bases match TRBD2. J was trimmed by 9 bases and V by 5 bases; bases with no gene match: 5. CDR3 length: 14 residues. Germline-derived CDR1 and CDR2 are MNHEY and SVGAGI. This chain's CDR3 is CASSLLAGGGEQFF. The CDR3 region has the DNA TGTGCCAGCAGTCTACTAGCGGGGGGTGGTGAGCAGTTCTTC.

The table lists this clone with a count of one. The chain recombines TRBV25-1 with TRBJ2-3; TRBD2 is a possible D gene (6 bases). V lost 6 bases to trimming and J lost 0 bases, with 13 bases between them. This CDR3 has 15 residues. Germline V lookup: CDR1 MGHDK, CDR2 SYGVNS. CDR3 nucleotide sequence: TGTGCCAGCAGGGGCCGCGCGGGAAGCACAGATACGCAGTATTTT. Protein: CASRGRAGSTDTQYF.

This clone turned up a few times. The chain recombines TRBV19 with TRBJ1-1; D is uncertain. CDR1 and CDR2 (germline): LNHDA, SQIVND (reference sequence). Trimming removed 6 bases from V and 4 bases from J, with 6 bases in between. This CDR3 region has 11 residues. CDR3 amino acids: CASSLSTEAFF. In DNA form, the CDR3 reads TGTGCCAGTAGCCTTTCCACTGAAGCTTTCTTT.

The chain recombines TRBV27 with TRBJ2-4; TRBD1 is a possible D gene (5 bases). The CDR3 sequence is 13 residues long. Germline V gene lookup returns CDR1 MNHEY and CDR2 SMNVEV (reference sequence). V was shortened by 3 bases and J by 3 bases, with 6 bases between the two germline ends. The CDR3 region is CASSLTVKNIQYF. CDR3 bases: TGTGCCAGCAGTTTGACAGTCAAAAACATTCAGTACTTC.

The rearrangement links TRBV10-3 to TRBJ1-1; 11 bases match TRBD1. This CDR3 has 15 residues. CDR1 is ENHRY, CDR2 SYGVKD, per germline. V shed 4 bases, J shed 4 bases, and the junction held 5 bases outside the gene matches. CDR3 nucleotide sequence: TGTGCCATCAGTGGGGGACAGGGGGTTCTCACTGAAGCTTTCTTT. As protein: CAISGGQGVLTEAFF.

The chain couples TRBV30 to TRBJ1-1; TRBD1 agrees at 9 bases. CDR3 size: 16 residues. Germline lookup yields CDR1 GTSNPN and CDR2 SVGIG (reference sequence). J gave up 1 base and V 0 bases, and 6 bases lay outside the gene matches. CDR3 nucleotides: TGTGCCTGGAGTGTAAGAGGACAGGGGAAGAACACTGAAGCTTTCTTT. Translating it yields CAWSVRGQGKNTEAFF. Full variable domain (outside the CDR3, taken from reference TRBV30 and TRBJ1-1): SQTIHQWPATLVQPVGSPLSLECTVEGTSNPNLYWYRQAAGRGLQLLFYSVGIGQISSEVPQNLSASRPQDRQFILSSKKLLLSDSGFYLCAWSVRGQGKNTEAFFGQGTRLTVV.

The V call is TRBV6-2 or TRBV6-3, the J call TRBJ1-5, with TRBD1 matching 10 bases. The CDR3 has 15 residues. The junction had 0 bases not matched to a gene; V was cut back by 4 bases and J by 0 bases. In germline, CDR1 is MNHEY, CDR2 SVGEGT. This chain's CDR3 is CASSWDRGSNQPQHF. CDR3 coding DNA: TGTGCCAGCAGTTGGGACAGGGGTAGCAATCAGCCCCAGCATTTT.

Only one count was recorded for this clone. The chain is built from TRBV4-2 and TRBJ1-1, with D unclear. With 0 bases removed from V and 1 base from J, the gap between germline ends came to 15 bases. CDR1 and CDR2 (germline): LGHNA, YNFKEQ. The length of the CDR3 is 17 residues. The CDR3 DNA is TGTGCCAGCAGCCAAGATCCCGGAGAAGGAAGGAACACTGAAGCTTTCTTT. As protein: CASSQDPGEGRNTEAFF.

The genes are TRBV5-1 and TRBJ1-2; no definite D call. The ends were cut back, 0 bases at V and 3 bases at J, with 12 bases in the middle. The CDR3 contains 15 residues. CDR1 SGHRS and CDR2 YFSETQ come from the germline V gene. In DNA, the CDR3 is TGCGCCAGCAGCTTGGAGGGAGTAGATTACTATGGCTACACCTTC. The encoded protein is CASSLEGVDYYGYTF.

V is TRBV7-2 and J is TRBJ1-2; D is unresolved. CDR1 is SGHTA, CDR2 FQGNSA, per germline. This CDR3 spans 14 amino acids. V lost 1 base and J lost 0, with 6 bases in between. CDR3 loop: CASSLGGSNYGYTF. Written as DNA, the CDR3 is TGTGCCAGCAGCTTAGGAGGGTCTAACTATGGCTACACCTTC.

This chain uses TRBV2 with TRBJ1-5; D uncertain. V lost 3 bases and J 4 bases, leaving 4 bases between the germline ends. Germline loops: CDR1 SNHLY, CDR2 FYNNEI. This CDR3 region has 12 residues. As DNA, the CDR3 is TGTGCCAGCAGTGACTCTAATCAGCCCCAGCATTTT. This gives the protein CASSDSNQPQHF. The full variable domain, completed using reference TRBV2 and TRBJ1-5, is EPEVTQTPSHQVTQMGQEVILRCVPISNHLYFYWYRQILGQKVEFLVSFYNNEISEKSEIFDDQFSVERPDGSNFTLKIRSTKLEDSAMYFCASSDSNQPQHFGDGTRLSIL.

The chain recombines TRBV7-9 with TRBJ1-1, with D uncertain. The CDR3 has 15 amino acids. Germline CDR1 reads SEHNR; CDR2 reads FQNEAQ (reference sequence). The V and J ends lost 5 bases and 1 base respectively, with 14 bases between them. Here the CDR3 reads CASSIPDFENTEAFF. The CDR3 DNA reads as TGTGCCAGCAGCATTCCTGACTTCGAGAACACTGAAGCTTTCTTT. Complete variable domain (other parts from reference TRBV7-9 and TRBJ1-1): DTGVSQNPRHKITKRGQNVTFRCDPISEHNRLYWYRQTLGQGPEFLTYFQNEAQLEKSRLLSDRFSAERPKGSFSTLEIQRTEQGDSAMYLCASSIPDFENTEAFFGQGTRLTVV.

The chain joins TRBV5-1 to TRBJ2-3, with D uncertain. Per germline, CDR1 SGHRS and CDR2 YFSETQ. V shed 0 bases and J shed 4 bases, with 6 bases lying between them. The CDR3 runs 13 residues. CDR3 nucleotide sequence: TGCGCCAGCAGCTTGGAGGCGGCAGATACGCAGTATTTT. Encoded protein: CASSLEAADTQYF.

This CDR3 is CASTRQGTEGYTF. The CDR3 DNA sequence: TGTGCCAGCACACGACAGGGGACGGAGGGCTACACCTTC. The chain carries TRBV2 and TRBJ1-2; 8 bases are shared with TRBD1. The trim removed 7 bases at V and 8 bases at J, leaving 9 bases unmatched. The CDR3 covers 13 residues. The germline V gene encodes CDR1 SNHLY and CDR2 FYNNEI.

This chain connects TRBV5-1 to TRBJ2-2; TRBD1 agrees at 9 bases. The trim removed 4 bases at V and 5 bases at J, leaving 3 bases unmatched. Germline V lookup: CDR1 SGHRS, CDR2 YFSETQ. This CDR3 contains 14 residues. The CDR3 DNA follows: TGCGCCAGCAGCCTACAGGGGGCAACCGGGGAGCTGTTTTTT. As protein: CASSLQGATGELFF.